Below, 11 T cell receptor beta chains from the same sample are listed, as sequenced in a study of CD8+ T cells in alopecia areata (dated by TCRdb to the late 2010s). Receptor libraries were prepared by the immunoSEQ multiplex PCR assay. RNA was extracted from all samples and reverse transcribed into cDNA as template for TCR sequencing. Here the immuneACCESS table is served through TCRdb, limited to in-frame sequences with V and J called. Missing clones are a known gap in these copies; in checked studies unresolved V genes cover under half, and the rest lacks a known reason. This sample gives 150,000 to 200,000 clones in total; 55% of them show up just once. The ten largest clones represent approximately 4.3% of the sample. Sequencing input: CD4+ T cells sorted from blood. All receptors come from a human donor in good health.

The J gene is TRBJ2-5, the V gene TRBV11-2; D might be TRBD1 (5 bases). The CDR3 contains 15 residues. V lost 0 bases and J lost 4, with 12 bases in between. Germline values: CDR1 SGHAT, CDR2 FQNNGV. CDR3 sequence reads: CASSLDGQGGETQYF. CDR3 sequence (DNA): TGTGCCAGCAGCTTAGATGGGCAGGGTGGAGAGACCCAGTACTTC.

A few counts support this clone. The chain employs TRBV5-1 and TRBJ2-7, with no clear D. The CDR3 contains 12 residues. V shed 3 bases and J shed 3 bases, with 7 bases lying between them. CDR1 is SGHRS and CDR2 is YFSETQ in the germline V gene. CDR3 bases: TGCGCCAGCAGCTCACGGGTCTACGAGCAGTACTTC. Translated: CASSSRVYEQYF.

The chain employs TRBV2 and TRBJ1-1; D is perhaps TRBD1 (6 bases). The CDR3 sequence is 13 residues long. The V end was cut by 3 bases, the J end by 5 bases, with 10 bases between. Germline V CDR1 and CDR2: SNHLY, FYNNEI. In DNA form, the CDR3 reads TGTGCCAGCAGTGACAGGGGTAGGACTGAAGCTTTCTTT. Translated, it gives CASSDRGRTEAFF. The full variable domain, rest sourced from reference TRBV2 and TRBJ1-1, is EPEVTQTPSHQVTQMGQEVILRCVPISNHLYFYWYRQILGQKVEFLVSFYNNEISEKSEIFDDQFSVERPDGSNFTLKIRSTKLEDSAMYFCASSDRGRTEAFFGQGTRLTVV.

The rearrangement links TRBV7-2 to TRBJ2-5, with a weak D call TRBD1 (6 bases). V was clipped by 5 bases and J by 5 bases, with 18 bases between them. The CDR3 is made up of 15 amino acids. Germline-derived CDR1 and CDR2 are SGHTA and FQGNSA. The CDR3 coding sequence is TGTGCCAGCAGCCCCAGCCCTCGGCAGGGGGAGACCCAGTACTTC. Protein product: CASSPSPRQGETQYF.

This clone is a singleton in its sample. The gene calls are TRBV11-2 and TRBJ2-3; D is possibly TRBD1 (5 bases). In germline, CDR1 is SGHAT, CDR2 FQNNGV. The germline V and J ends were trimmed by 1 base and 5 bases, with 7 bases remaining between them. CDR3 length equals 13 residues. The DNA for the CDR3 is TGTGCCAGCAGCTTAGGGGGCTTAGATACGCAGTATTTT. This sequence encodes CASSLGGLDTQYF.

The sample holds one count of this clone. This chain joins TRBV9 and TRBJ1-1, with D perhaps matching TRBD1 (6 bases). CDR1 and CDR2 (germline): SGDLS, YYNGEE. Trimming left V 0 bases short and J 5 bases short, with 11 bases between. The CDR3 is 14 residues long. The CDR3 DNA is TGTGCCAGCAGCGTAGATGGGGGGCGGACTGAAGCTTTCTTT. Encoded protein: CASSVDGGRTEAFF.

This clone appeared once. The chain is built from TRBV2 and TRBJ1-5; TRBD1 might be the D (6 bases). The CDR3 spans 15 residues. Germline V gene sequence: CDR1 SNHLY, CDR2 FYNNEI. V shed 8 bases and J shed 3 bases, with 17 bases lying between them. As DNA, the CDR3 is TGTGCCAGCGGGGGCGAAACCAACTCCAATCAGCCCCAGCATTTT. This sequence encodes CASGGETNSNQPQHF.

This clone was seen a single time. The chain links TRBV23-1 to TRBJ2-5; D is unclear. TRBV23-1 is sorted into the ORF group, with uncertain function. This CDR3 comprises 16 residues. V was clipped by 0 bases and J by 0 bases, with 11 bases between them. The CDR3: CASSQSAGWYQETQYF. The CDR3 nucleotides are TGCGCCAGCAGTCAATCGGCCGGCTGGTACCAAGAGACCCAGTACTTC.

This sequence joins TRBV18 and TRBJ1-2, with D perhaps TRBD1 (5 bases). The CDR3 loop spans 11 amino acids. Trimming removed 3 bases at V and 10 bases at J, with 9 bases between. Germline V CDR1 and CDR2: KGHSH, LQKENI. The CDR3: CASSPIQAYTF. CDR3 DNA: TGTGCCAGCTCACCTATACAGGCCTACACCTTC.

As concerns this clone: This same CDR3 is encoded by further DNA sequences in the sample. The chain is built from TRBV2 and TRBJ2-1; no clear D. This CDR3 region has 13 residues. Trimming left V 1 base short and J 4 bases short, with 5 bases between. Per the germline V gene, CDR1 is SNHLY and CDR2 is FYNNEI. The DNA of the CDR3 is TGTGCCAGCAGTGAAGTGCGTTACAATGAGCAGTTCTTC. This gives the protein CASSEVRYNEQFF.

This clone was seen only a few times. The gene calls are TRBV6-6 and TRBJ2-5, with D hard to call. Per the germline V gene, CDR1 is MNHNY and CDR2 is SVGAGI (reference sequence). The CDR3 is 14 residues long. The V end lost 2 bases, the J end lost 0 bases, and 7 bases lay between the germline ends. Here the CDR3 DNA reads TGTGCCAGCAGTTACCAAGCGCACCAAGAGACCCAGTACTTC. Its protein product is CASSYQAHQETQYF.